The 12 T cell receptor beta chains reported below all come from one sample, sequenced in a study of post-analysis software for immune sequencing data. Unique molecular identifiers were present in the TCR beta cDNA libraries. Each CDR3 protein is one row after TCRdb ran MiXCR on the PCR reads. The sample carries about half a million distinct CDR3 sequences, roughly 34% recorded once. Study-wide findings and caveats: Comparison of patients with controls showed roughly five TRBV segments more frequent in patients, TRBV5-6, TRBV5-1 and TRBV20-1 among them.

No antigen has been identified for these receptors. The sequenced material came from blood. These TCRs come from a girl under 18 with multiple sclerosis.

The chain links TRBV7-6 to TRBJ2-2, with 7 bases lining up with TRBD1. Trimming removed 6 bases from V and 5 bases from J; junction bases left unmatched: 6. The V gene's germline CDR1 is SGHVS and CDR2 FNYEAQ. This CDR3 contains 14 residues. The CDR3 reads CASSPRRGTGELFF. The DNA for the CDR3 is TGTGCCAGCAGTCCCCGCAGGGGGACCGGGGAGCTGTTTTTT.

The CDR3, as DNA: TGCAGTGCTAGGAAGGGACCGAGCTCTGGGGCCAACGTCCTGACTTTC. Amino acids: CSARKGPSSGANVLTF. This chain uses TRBV20-1 with TRBJ2-6, with D perhaps being TRBD1 or TRBD2 (5 bases each). Germline V gene sequence: CDR1 DFQATT, CDR2 SNEGSKA (reference sequence). The CDR3 runs to 16 residues. Trimming took 3 bases from V and 0 from J, leaving 12 bases between them.

This clonotype showed up just a few times. V gene TRBV6-5 combines with J gene TRBJ1-2; a possible D gene is TRBD1 (5 bases). The CDR3 runs 16 residues. Germline CDR1 and CDR2: MNHEY and SVGAGI. V was trimmed by 0 bases and J by 6 bases, leaving 17 bases between them. This CDR3 is CASSYSRFGRVDGYTF. The CDR3 DNA follows: TGTGCCAGCAGTTACTCGAGGTTCGGCAGGGTGGATGGCTACACCTTC.

This clonotype was recorded a few times. This chain connects TRBV7-9 to TRBJ2-1; no firm D call. This CDR3 has 15 residues. The ends were cut back, 4 bases at V and 4 bases at J, with 14 bases in the middle. Per germline, CDR1 SEHNR and CDR2 FQNEAQ (reference sequence). The CDR3 DNA sequence: TGTGCCAGCAGCTCCCCCAGGAGCCCATACAATGAGCAGTTCTTC. It specifies CASSSPRSPYNEQFF.

V is TRBV3-1 and J is TRBJ1-5, with D possibly being TRBD1 (6 bases). Germline V gives CDR1 LGHDT, CDR2 YNNKEL (reference sequence). V was trimmed by 4 bases and J by 2 bases, leaving 15 bases between them. The CDR3 sequence is 16 residues long. CDR3: CASSLGQPGGNQPQHF. The CDR3 nucleotides are TGTGCCAGCAGCCTAGGACAGCCCGGGGGCAATCAGCCCCAGCATTTT. Filled out from reference TRBV3-1 and TRBJ1-5, the complete variable domain reads DTAVSQTPKYLVTQMGNDKSIKCEQNLGHDTMYWYKQDSKKFLKIMFSYNNKELIINETVPNRFSPKSPDKAHLNLHINSLELGDSAVYFCASSLGQPGGNQPQHFGDGTRLSIL.

The rearrangement joins TRBV7-9 to TRBJ1-1, with a weak D call TRBD1 (5 bases). The CDR3 spans 15 residues. The germline V and J ends were trimmed by 0 bases and 4 bases, with 12 bases remaining between them. CDR1 and CDR2 from the germline V gene are SEHNR and FQNEAQ (reference sequence). The CDR3 reads CASSLASGVLTEAFF. The CDR3 DNA sequence: TGTGCCAGCAGCTTAGCGTCGGGGGTTCTCACTGAAGCTTTCTTT.

A word on this clonotype: Germline and junction disagree at one end, which may indicate a read error. V usage is TRBV5-1 and J usage is TRBJ2-7; D gene ambiguous. CDR1 and CDR2 (germline): SGHRS, YFSETQ. This CDR3 spans 14 amino acids. The CDR3 DNA follows: TGCGCCAGCAGGGGTGGACCGAGCTCCTACGGGCAGTACTTC. Translation gives CASRGGPSSYGQYF. The whole variable domain, filled in from reference TRBV5-1 and TRBJ2-7, reads KAGVTQTPRYLIKTRGQQVTLSCSPISGHRSVSWYQQTPGQGLQFLFEYFSETQRNKGNFPGRFSGRQFSNSRSEMNVSTLELGDSALYLCASRGGPSSYGQYFGPGTRLTVT.

This clonotype was found a few times. The rearrangement joins TRBV20-1 to TRBJ2-3, with D unresolved. Germline CDR1 is DFQATT and CDR2 is SNEGSKA (reference sequence). V lost 5 bases to trimming and J lost 8 bases, with 11 bases between them. The CDR3 has 11 residues. CDR3 sequence reads: CSAPLKRTQYF. In nucleotides, the CDR3 is TGCAGTGCTCCCCTTAAGCGTACGCAGTATTTT.

The chain has TRBV14 and TRBJ2-1, with a possible D match to TRBD2 (5 bases). The DNA end is more similar to TRBJ2-7, so the J call may be wrong. Germline assignment: CDR1 SGHDN and CDR2 FVKESK. The CDR3 is 16 residues long. The CDR3 sequence: CASSQDAQRGYNEQYF. The CDR3 nucleotides read TGTGCCAGCAGCCAAGACGCTCAACGGGGTTACAATGAGCAGTACTTC.

This clonotype was seen a few times. The gene calls are TRBV4-2 and TRBJ2-7; D may be TRBD2 (6 bases). Between the trimmed V and J ends, which lost 0 bases and 4 bases, there was a span of 16 bases. The CDR3 loop spans 16 amino acids. Germline V lookup: CDR1 LGHNA, CDR2 YNFKEQ. In DNA form, the CDR3 reads TGTGCCAGCAGCCAAGATTCTCCGGGGGTTTCGTACGAGCAGTACTTC. It is translated as CASSQDSPGVSYEQYF.

This clonotype has just a few counts. V gene TRBV5-1 combines with J gene TRBJ2-1; D is perhaps TRBD1 (6 bases). Per the germline V gene, CDR1 is SGHRS and CDR2 is YFSETQ. The CDR3 is 13 amino acids. Trimming cost V 4 bases and J 8 bases, with 13 bases left between them. The DNA of the CDR3 is TGCGCCAGCAGCGCGCTACAGGGACATGAGCAGTTCTTC. The encoded protein is CASSALQGHEQFF.

The genes are TRBV12-3 or TRBV12-4 and TRBJ2-3; D perhaps matches TRBD2 (6 bases). The CDR3 loop spans 14 amino acids. V was cut by 5 bases and J by 1 base, with 10 bases left in between. In DNA, the CDR3 is TGTGCCAGCAGTCCCGAGCGGGGCACAGATACGCAGTATTTT. It is translated as CASSPERGTDTQYF.